One sample yielded the 23 T cell receptor beta chains listed below, sequenced in a study of Ad26.COV2.S vaccination and SARS-CoV-2 variants. Sequencing was performed with immunoSEQ multiplex PCR; in TCRdb, only in-frame clones are kept and a portion is missing. The sample shows 200,000 to 300,000 clones, 70% to 90% of them seen only once. Treatment of the sample: roughly 19 received Ad26.COV2.S at low or high dose, single or two shots; about five received placebo; per-sample allocation not given. Each sample was drawn 63 days after the first injection (of vaccine or placebo). Source: peripheral blood, taken in a trial of Ad26.COV2.S vaccine versus placebo. These TCRs come from a person aged 18-65 years who received the Ad26.COV2.S COVID-19 vaccine or a placebo.

This clone has only a few counts. The rearrangement joins TRBV4-2 to TRBJ1-5; D is unresolved. V shed 0 bases and J shed 3 bases, with 9 bases lying between them. From germline, CDR1 is LGHNA and CDR2 YNFKEQ. The CDR3 extends over 15 amino acids. For the CDR3, the DNA is TGTGCCAGCAGCCAAGATGAGGGTCCCAATCAGCCCCAGCATTTT. Its protein is CASSQDEGPNQPQHF.

The V and J genes are TRBV5-4 and TRBJ2-5; the D call may be TRBD1 or TRBD2 (7 bases each). V lost 4 bases and J lost 2, with 18 bases in between. The germline gives CDR1 SGHNT, CDR2 YYREEE (reference sequence). The CDR3 is 16 residues long. The CDR3: CASSPGQGGKQETQYF. CDR3 in DNA: TGTGCCAGCAGCCCCGGCCAGGGGGGGAAGCAAGAGACCCAGTACTTC. Full variable domain (rest looked up from reference TRBV5-4 and TRBJ2-5): ETGVTQSPTHLIKTRGQQVTLRCSSQSGHNTVSWYQQALGQGPQFIFQYYREEENGRGNFPPRFSGLQFPNYSSELNVNALELDDSALYLCASSPGQGGKQETQYFGPGTRLLVL.

This chain's CDR3 is CASSLAPGLAGTQETQYF. The DNA of the CDR3 is TGTGCCAGCAGCTTAGCGCCGGGACTAGCGGGGACCCAAGAGACCCAGTACTTC. This chain connects TRBV7-2 to TRBJ2-5; 13 positions agree with TRBD2. The CDR3 runs 18 residues. The trim removed 0 bases at V and 1 base at J, leaving 5 bases unmatched. Germline lookup yields CDR1 SGHTA and CDR2 FQGNSA.

The CDR3 coding sequence is TGTGCCAGCAGCCGGACTAGCGGGGAGAGTGATGAGCAGTTCTTC. Translating it yields CASSRTSGESDEQFF. This chain joins TRBV6-2 or TRBV6-3 and TRBJ2-1; 12 bases align to TRBD2. Trimming removed 6 bases from V and 8 bases from J; junction bases left unmatched: 8. CDR1 MNHEY and CDR2 SVGEGT come from the germline V gene. There are 15 residues in the CDR3.

The chain has TRBV3-1 (or the pseudogene TRBV3-2) and TRBJ2-3; 10 bases fit TRBD2. V gave up 4 bases and J gave up 1 base; unmatched junction bases: 5. CDR1 is LGHDT and CDR2 is YNNKEL in the germline V gene (reference sequence). This CDR3 contains 16 residues. DNA of the CDR3: TGTGCCAGCAGCCGCCCGCTAGCGGGAGGCACAGATACGCAGTATTTT. Its translation is CASSRPLAGGTDTQYF.

The CDR3 region is CASSSAAASTDTQYF. The CDR3 region has the DNA TGTGCCAGCAGCTCGGCCGCGGCGAGCACAGATACGCAGTATTTT. This chain joins TRBV7-8 and TRBJ2-3; no reliable D call. V was cut by 4 bases and J by 0 bases, with 11 bases left in between. The CDR3 spans 15 residues. Germline loops: CDR1 SGHVS, CDR2 FQNEAQ.

The chain joins TRBV15 to TRBJ2-5; 11 bases are a match to TRBD1. Germline V gives CDR1 LNHNV, CDR2 YYDKDF (reference sequence). The CDR3 totals 15 residues. V was clipped by 3 bases and J by 5 bases; unmatched bases: 5. The CDR3 here is CATSSRTGGGETQYF. CDR3 DNA: TGTGCCACCAGCAGCCGGACAGGGGGCGGTGAGACCCAGTACTTC.

This sequence joins TRBV7-2 and TRBJ1-2; D gene unclear. CDR1 and CDR2 from the germline V gene are SGHTA and FQGNSA. This CDR3 is 14 amino acids long. Trimming left V 0 bases short and J 4 bases short, with 9 bases between. This CDR3 is CASSLAFTRYGYTF. The CDR3 region has the DNA TGTGCCAGCAGCTTAGCATTCACTCGCTATGGCTACACCTTC.

The chain joins TRBV27 to TRBJ2-4; 8 bases line up with TRBD1. Germline-derived CDR1 and CDR2 are MNHEY and SMNVEV (reference sequence). The V and J ends lost 4 bases and 1 base, in that order; junction bases with no gene match: 6. The CDR3 loop spans 16 amino acids. This CDR3 is CASSSRTGIAKNIQYF. As DNA, the CDR3 is TGTGCCAGCAGTTCAAGGACAGGGATTGCCAAAAACATTCAGTACTTC.

The chain recombines TRBV7-2 with TRBJ2-3, with 10 nucleotides matching TRBD2. The CDR3 loop spans 16 amino acids. In germline, CDR1 is SGHTA, CDR2 FQGNSA. The V and J ends lost 1 base and 7 bases, in that order; junction bases with no gene match: 8. CDR3 residues: CASSLVASGGANTQYF. CDR3 DNA sequence: TGTGCCAGCAGCTTAGTAGCCAGCGGGGGGGCCAATACGCAGTATTTT.

The chain uses TRBV7-3 and TRBJ1-5; TRBD1 matches at 7 bases. The CDR3 spans 13 residues. Germline-derived CDR1 and CDR2 are SGHTA and FQGTGA. V shed 6 bases and J 7 bases; nucleotides not matched to a gene: 6. The CDR3: CASSSRQGQPQHF. The CDR3 DNA reads TGTGCCAGCAGTAGCCGACAGGGACAGCCCCAGCATTTT. Using reference TRBV7-3 and TRBJ1-5 for the parts outside the CDR3, the full variable domain is GAGVSQTPSNKVTEKGKYVELRCDPISGHTALYWYRQSLGQGPEFLIYFQGTGAADDSGLPNDRFFAVRPEGSVSTLKIQRTERGDSAVYLCASSSRQGQPQHFGDGTRLSIL.

The chain recombines TRBV5-4 with TRBJ1-1; perhaps TRBD1 as D (6 bases). The germline gives CDR1 SGHNT, CDR2 YYREEE (reference sequence). Trimming shortened V by 5 bases and J by 4 bases, and 9 bases separated the two germline ends. The CDR3 totals 12 residues. The CDR3 sequence: CASSGGGTEAFF. CDR3 nucleotide sequence: TGTGCCAGCAGTGGAGGGGGCACTGAAGCTTTCTTT. Together with reference TRBV5-4 and TRBJ1-1, the CDR3 gives the full variable domain: ETGVTQSPTHLIKTRGQQVTLRCSSQSGHNTVSWYQQALGQGPQFIFQYYREEENGRGNFPPRFSGLQFPNYSSELNVNALELDDSALYLCASSGGGTEAFFGQGTRLTVV.

The genes are TRBV19 and TRBJ1-4; the match to TRBD1 covers 9 bases. The ends lost 6 bases at V and 0 bases at J; junction bases unmatched: 11. This CDR3 spans 18 amino acids. Germline CDR1 LNHDA, CDR2 SQIVND (reference sequence). CDR3 sequence reads: CASRGQGKERTTNEKLFF. CDR3 coding DNA: TGTGCCAGTAGGGGACAGGGAAAGGAGAGGACAACTAATGAAAAACTGTTTTTT.

V usage is TRBV27 and J usage is TRBJ2-2, with 10 positions matching TRBD2. Per the germline V gene, CDR1 is MNHEY and CDR2 is SMNVEV (reference sequence). V gave up 4 bases and J gave up 6 bases; unmatched junction bases: 8. The CDR3 has 16 amino acids. This CDR3 is CASSSLSGRLPGELFF. The CDR3, as DNA: TGTGCCAGCAGTTCCCTTAGCGGGAGGTTGCCCGGGGAGCTGTTTTTT.

The gene calls are TRBV7-2 and TRBJ2-7; no clear D gene. V lost 1 base to trimming and J lost 6 bases, with 13 bases between them. Germline CDR1 and CDR2: SGHTA and FQGNSA. The CDR3 runs 14 residues. The CDR3 DNA sequence: TGTGCCAGCAGCTTAGTGGAAAGGGCGGTCGAGCAGTACTTC. Residues: CASSLVERAVEQYF.

The J gene is TRBJ2-7, the V gene TRBV2, with D possibly being TRBD2 (6 bases). The CDR3 runs to 15 residues. CDR1 and CDR2 (germline): SNHLY, FYNNEI. Deletions cut 7 bases from V and 4 bases from J, with 20 bases between. This CDR3 reads CASTSTSFFSYEQYF. The DNA for the CDR3 is TGTGCCAGCACCTCAACTAGCTTCTTTTCATACGAGCAGTACTTC.

This clone appeared a single time. The chain combines TRBV7-8 with TRBJ2-7; 12 bases match TRBD2. The CDR3 has 15 amino acids. Germline loops: CDR1 SGHVS, CDR2 FQNEAQ. Trimming took 5 bases from V and 2 from J; bases not matched to a gene: 4. In DNA, the CDR3 is TGTGCCAGCAGCCAACTAGCGGGAGGCACCTACGAGCAGTACTTC. This codes for CASSQLAGGTYEQYF.

The V and J genes are TRBV10-3 and TRBJ1-5, with D uncertain. Trimming removed 7 bases from V and 4 bases from J, with 8 bases in between. This CDR3 is built from 12 residues. Germline lookup yields CDR1 ENHRY and CDR2 SYGVKD. This CDR3 reads CAIKVGNQPQHF. The CDR3 DNA reads TGTGCCATCAAGGTAGGAAATCAGCCCCAGCATTTT.

The genes are TRBV5-1 and TRBJ1-2; possible D gene TRBD1, 5 bases. Between the trimmed V and J ends, which lost 0 bases and 4 bases, there was a span of 16 bases. Germline CDR1 and CDR2: SGHRS and YFSETQ. The CDR3 is made up of 16 amino acids. The CDR3 spells CASSLVPGLNSYGYTF. CDR3 bases: TGCGCCAGCAGCTTGGTTCCAGGGTTAAACTCCTATGGCTACACCTTC.

The rearrangement uses TRBV6-2 or TRBV6-3 and TRBJ2-3; 8 nucleotides match TRBD1. This CDR3 is 17 amino acids long. Germline V gives CDR1 MNHEY, CDR2 SVGEGT. Trimming took 2 bases from V and 7 from J; bases not matched to a gene: 14. The CDR3 DNA follows: TGTGCCAGCAGTTACCCCATGCCGGCAGGGGGCGGATATACGCAGTATTTT. As protein: CASSYPMPAGGGYTQYF.

The rearrangement joins TRBV3-1 (or the pseudogene TRBV3-2) to TRBJ2-1; 7 bases align to TRBD2. In germline, CDR1 is LGHDT, CDR2 YNNKEL (reference sequence). This CDR3 has 15 amino acids. With 5 bases clipped from V and 9 bases from J, the junction kept 13 bases outside the gene matches. The CDR3 reads CASSSTTGRGGEQFF. In DNA, the CDR3 is TGTGCCAGCAGCTCGACGACGGGGAGGGGCGGTGAGCAGTTCTTC.

V gene TRBV4-2 combines with J gene TRBJ2-3; 14 bases are shared with TRBD2. This CDR3 is 17 amino acids long. After removal of 6 bases from V and 2 bases from J, the junction contained 7 bases not matched to a gene. CDR1 LGHNA and CDR2 YNFKEQ come from the germline V gene. CDR3 sequence reads: CASRPTSGGASTDTQYF. The CDR3 nucleotides read TGTGCCAGCAGACCGACTAGCGGGGGGGCATCCACAGATACGCAGTATTTT.

The V call is TRBV28, the J call TRBJ2-7; 10 bases are a match to TRBD2. J was trimmed by 2 bases and V by 5 bases; bases with no gene match: 6. The CDR3 is made up of 15 amino acids. Germline-derived CDR1 and CDR2 are MDHEN and SYDVKM. The CDR3 spells CASSARTSGTYEQYF. The DNA of the CDR3 is TGTGCCAGCAGTGCCCGGACTAGCGGTACCTACGAGCAGTACTTC.